This TCR beta chain was profiled in a study of cytomegalovirus exposure and HLA in healthy donors. Study-level findings and limits: V- and J-gene trimming in TCR beta was tied to a missense DCLRE1C variant by an analysis performed later. The availability of immune exposure information extended only to CMV serostatus.

About this clone: Its antigen is currently unknown.

PCR amplification relied on 60 Vbeta primers (plus 13 Jbeta primers). Repertoires were generated with immunoSEQ multiplex PCR, while TCRdb's copy carries only in-frame clones and drops some. This sample yields over 100,000 clones, of which 50% to 75% are seen a single time; under 9.5% belongs to the top ten. This CDR3 spans 13 amino acids. V was trimmed by 0 bases and J by 5 bases, leaving 5 bases between them. In germline, CDR1 is MDHEN, CDR2 SYDVKM. The rearrangement links TRBV28 to TRBJ1-5; D gene ambiguous. This receptor was identified in a woman aged 40 to 50 in good health and CMV-seropositive. The sequencing input was PBMCs. For the CDR3, the DNA is TGTGCCAGCAGTTTATGGGGAGATCAGCCCCAGCATTTT. This codes for CASSLWGDQPQHF. The full variable domain, with the rest looked up from reference TRBV28 and TRBJ1-5, is DVKVTQSSRYLVKRTGEKVFLECVQDMDHENMFWYRQDPGLGLRLIYFSYDVKMKEKGDIPEGYSVSREKKERFSLILESASTNQTSMYLCASSLWGDQPQHFGDGTRLSIL.